Listed below are T cell receptor beta chains from one sample, sequenced in a study of T cells in Graves' hyperthyroidism and ophthalmopathy. From the multiplex PCR reads, TCRdb called clonotypes with MiXCR, one entry per CDR3 protein. The sample holds 550,000 to 600,000 distinct CDR3 sequences; about 43% are singletons and the top ten take around a fifth. Sequencing used peripheral blood or thyroid tissue (not recorded which). The receptors derive from an adult woman with Graves' disease, either hyperthyroidism or ophthalmopathy (not recorded which). CDR3s include the opening cysteine and the closing phenylalanine or tryptophan. D genes are given only for firm matches. Part of the rows lack a size; the others show once, few, many or a class for expanded clones.

>.|TRBV9|TRBJ1-4|many
CASSVEGHEKLFF
TGTGCCAGCAGCGTAGAGGGACATGAAAAACTGTTTTTT
>TRBD1|TRBV7-9|TRBJ1-1|few
CASSPDRGLEAFF
TGTGCCAGCAGTCCTGACAGGGGACTTGAAGCTTTCTTT
>.|TRBV29-1|TRBJ2-2|many
CSVYVTGTGELFF
TGCAGCGTCTATGTCACAGGGACCGGGGAGCTGTTTTTT
>.|TRBV7-2|TRBJ2-5|many
CASSPRGLAGQETQYF
TGTGCCAGCAGCCCCCGGGGGCTAGCAGGACAAGAGACCCAGTACTTC
>.|TRBV20-1|TRBJ1-2|.
CSAHGLNYGYTF
TGCAGTGCTCACGGACTCAACTATGGCTACACCTTC
>.|TRBV4-1|TRBJ2-7|many
CASSQFRDTPEQYF
TGCGCCAGCAGCCAATTCCGGGACACTCCCGAGCAGTACTTC
>.|TRBV29-1|TRBJ1-2|.
CSVEGGEDYGYTF
TGCAGCGTTGAAGGGGGTGAAGACTATGGCTACACCTTC
>TRBD1|TRBV29-1|TRBJ1-1|.
CSVETGGLNTEAFF
TGCAGCGTTGAAACAGGGGGTTTGAACACTGAAGCTTTCTTT
>TRBD2|TRBV7-9|TRBJ2-5|.
CASRERGLAAETQYF
TGTGCCAGCCGTGAGCGGGGACTAGCGGCAGAGACCCAGTACTTC
>.|TRBV5-8|TRBJ1-2|many
CASSRSEGGNYGYTF
TGTGCCAGCAGCAGGAGTGAAGGGGGGAACTATGGCTACACCTTC
>.|TRBV5-1|TRBJ1-3|many
CASSFGTSGNTIYF
TGCGCCAGCAGCTTCGGAACGAGCGGAAACACCATATATTTT
>TRBD1|TRBV7-9|TRBJ2-3|.
CASSLPSPGQGSQSESTDTQYF
TGTGCCAGCAGCTTACCTTCGCCGGGACAGGGATCGCAGTCAGAGAGCACAGATACGCAGTATTTT
>.|TRBV5-6|TRBJ2-6|.
CASSANPGANVLTF
TGTGCCAGCAGCGCAAACCCCGGGGCCAACGTCCTGACTTTC
>TRBD2|TRBV20-1|TRBJ2-5|few
CSAASGEGRETQYF
TGCAGTGCTGCCTCGGGGGAGGGCCGCGAGACCCAGTACTTC
>TRBD2|TRBV20-1|TRBJ2-3|.
CSASTSGSITDTQYF
TGCAGTGCCTCGACTAGCGGGAGTATAACAGATACGCAGTATTTT
>.|TRBV19|TRBJ1-2|.
CASTNRGGRDYGYTF
TGTGCCAGTACCAACCGGGGGGGGAGAGACTATGGCTACACCTTC
>.|TRBV10-3|TRBJ1-1|once
CAISELHTEAFF
TGTGCCATCAGTGAGCTCCACACTGAAGCTTTCTTT
>TRBD1|TRBV19|TRBJ1-2|many
CASSTSRDSAYGYTF
TGTGCCAGTAGTACCTCACGGGACAGTGCATATGGCTACACCTTC
>.|TRBV5-1|TRBJ1-1|.
CTSCLLGHRNTEAFF
TGCACCAGTTGCCTGTTGGGACATAGGAACACTGAAGCTTTCTTT
>.|TRBV30|TRBJ1-5|many
CAWSGMGRPQHF
TGTGCCTGGAGTGGAATGGGGCGGCCCCAGCATTTT
>TRBD1|TRBV6-5|TRBJ1-6|.
CASSSQAQGGSPLHF
TGTGCCAGCAGTTCGCAGGCACAGGGGGGATCACCCCTCCACTTT
>.|TRBV5-8|TRBJ1-5|many
CASSETNQPQHF
TGTGCCAGCAGCGAAACAAATCAGCCCCAGCATTTT
>.|TRBV10-3|TRBJ1-2|many
CAAGVNGYTF
TGTGCCGCGGGAGTGAATGGCTACACCTTC
>.|TRBV5-4|TRBJ1-1|few
CASSSFGQKNTEAFF
TGTGCCAGCAGCTCCTTCGGACAGAAGAACACTGAAGCTTTCTTT
>.|TRBV6-5|TRBJ2-5|.
CASSYHPVGGLKTQYF
TGTGCCAGCAGTTATCACCCCGTTGGAGGGCTGAAGACCCAGTACTTC
>TRBD1|TRBV10-3|TRBJ2-2|.
CAIRMTGGSGELFF
TGTGCCATCAGGATGACAGGGGGGTCCGGGGAGCTGTTTTTT
>TRBD1|TRBV7-2|TRBJ2-7|.
CASSLDRGVNEQYF
TGTGCCAGCAGCTTAGACAGGGGCGTCAACGAGCAGTACTTC
>TRBD1|TRBV28|TRBJ1-2|few
CASSSAPGQGHGYTF
TGTGCCAGCAGTTCCGCCCCGGGACAGGGCCATGGCTACACCTTC
>.|TRBV20-1|TRBJ1-6|.
CSPMTANSPLHF
TGCAGCCCTATGACGGCGAATTCACCCCTCCACTTT
>TRBD1|TRBV7-3|TRBJ1-6|once
CASSTYRGQAAGSPLHF
TGTGCCAGCAGCACCTACAGGGGGCAGGCGGCGGGTTCACCCCTCCACTTT
>.|TRBV5-1|TRBJ1-2|.
CASSDLVGADGYTF
TGCGCCAGCAGCGACCTGGTAGGGGCGGATGGCTACACCTTC
>.|TRBV15|TRBJ2-6|once
CATSRDSLKAF
TGTGCCACCAGCAGAGATAGTCTTAAAGCTTTC
>.|TRBV29-1|TRBJ1-1|.
CSVDRQLNTEAFF
TGCAGCGTTGATAGGCAATTGAACACTGAAGCTTTCTTT
>.|TRBV6-5|TRBJ2-5|.
CASSFLLAETQYF
TGTGCCAGCAGTTTCTTGCTAGCGGAGACCCAGTACTTC
>.|TRBV10-3|TRBJ2-5|many
CAISVTRAYQETQYF
TGTGCCATCAGTGTTACCAGGGCGTACCAAGAGACCCAGTACTTC
>.|TRBV10-3|TRBJ2-7|many
CAISEGLGRSYEQYF
TGTGCCATCAGTGAGGGACTGGGCCGCTCCTACGAGCAGTACTTC
>TRBD2|TRBV6-1|TRBJ2-7|.
CASRVSRGSSYEQYF
TGTGCCAGCAGGGTCTCGCGGGGGAGCTCCTACGAGCAGTACTTC
>TRBD1|TRBV28|TRBJ1-1|.
CACRSTGGTEAFF
TGTGCCTGCAGGTCGACAGGGGGCACTGAAGCTTTCTTT
>.|TRBV10-2|TRBJ1-1|.
CAGSLVEGLGGDIEAFF
TGCGCCGGCAGCTTGGTTGAGGGCCTGGGCGGGGACATTGAAGCTTTCTTT
>.|TRBV20-1|TRBJ1-4|many
CSARDYGRGGEKLFF
TGCAGTGCTAGAGATTACGGCAGGGGAGGTGAAAAACTGTTTTTT
>.|TRBV11-2|TRBJ2-5|.
CASSSLTGYQETQYF
TGTGCCAGCAGCTCCTTGACAGGCTACCAAGAGACCCAGTACTTC
>.|TRBV10-3|TRBJ1-2|.
CATTGTQYGYTF
TGTGCCACTACCGGGACGCAATATGGCTACACCTTC
>.|TRBV25-1|TRBJ1-2|.
CASSEERNGYTF
TGTGCCAGCAGTGAAGAGAGAAATGGCTACACCTTC
>.|TRBV7-9|TRBJ2-7|once
CASSLFGGGEQYF
TGTGCCAGCAGCTTATTTGGGGGAGGCGAGCAGTACTTC
>.|TRBV28|TRBJ1-4|few
CASSLDGVTNEKLFF
TGTGCCAGCAGTTTAGACGGGGTGACTAATGAAAAACTGTTTTTT
>TRBD1|TRBV5-1|TRBJ1-6|many
CASRQTGQGILNSPLHF
TGCGCCAGCAGACAAACGGGACAGGGGATATTAAATTCACCCCTCCACTTT
>.|TRBV10-3|TRBJ1-3|many
CAISESGSGNTIYF
TGTGCCATCAGTGAGTCGGGTTCGGGAAACACCATATATTTT
>TRBD1|TRBV20-1|TRBJ2-7|.
CSAEQGQGGYEQYF
TGCAGTGCAGAGCAGGGACAGGGTGGATACGAGCAGTACTTC
>.|TRBV10-3|TRBJ1-5|.
CAIHGEGSNQPQHF
TGTGCCATTCATGGAGAGGGTAGCAATCAGCCCCAGCATTTT
>.|TRBV15|TRBJ1-1|.
CATSRGGGLNTEAFF
TGTGCCACCAGCAGAGGCGGGGGCTTGAACACTGAAGCTTTCTTT
>.|TRBV27|TRBJ1-4|.
CASSLRVARSKLFF
TGTGCCAGCAGTTTAAGAGTCGCTCGGAGCAAACTGTTTTTT
>.|TRBV30|TRBJ1-4|many
CAFRGGYYEKLFF
TGTGCCTTCCGAGGAGGATATTATGAAAAACTGTTTTTT
>TRBD1|TRBV15|TRBJ1-6|.
CATSSGGGDRGGSPLHF
TGTGCCACCAGCAGCGGCGGAGGGGACAGGGGGGGTTCACCCCTCCACTTT
>.|TRBV20-1|TRBJ2-7|many
CSAQDRIKTYEQYF
TGCAGTGCTCAGGACAGAATTAAAACCTACGAGCAGTACTTC